This T cell receptor (beta chain) was obtained from a study of blood T cell repertoires in COVID-19. About the study: Sites in the United States, Italy and Spain provided acute and convalescent COVID-19 samples. PBMCs, B-cell-depleted T cells, or T cells provided the cDNA or gDNA that made up the material.

Original processing methods: Cell counts per sample came from amplifying reference gene primers. Method: immunoSEQ multiplex PCR; TCRdb's copy keeps in-frame clones and lacks some. V, J and clone size were drawn from that table, and D and trimming were deduced from the DNA. The sample holds roughly 97,000 clones, roughly 83% seen once. Germline lookup yields CDR1 MNHEY and CDR2 SVGAGI. The CDR3 is made up of 14 amino acids. The V gene end was trimmed by 4 bases and the J gene end by 4 bases; junction bases not matched to a gene: 6. This sequence joins TRBV6-5 and TRBJ1-2; TRBD1 matches 7 bases. The sequenced sample consisted of peripheral blood. The sequence came from an elderly woman with active or convalescent COVID-19. The CDR3 DNA follows: TGTGCCAGCAGTTCGGGACAGCCGGTCTATGGCTACACCTTC. Residues: CASSSGQPVYGYTF.